These 24 T cell receptor beta chains share one sample of origin, sequenced in a study of CD8 T cells in ankylosing spondylitis. Study findings and constraints: A TCR beta motif of 7 or 8 highly homologous variants appeared characteristic of ankylosing spondylitis blood.

From the 5' RACE reads, TCRdb called clonotypes with MiXCR, one entry per CDR3 protein. The sample yields 750,000 to 850,000 distinct CDR3 sequences, approximately 12% seen once. Their antigens are not known. Material for sequencing was blood, either unsorted or a sorted T cell fraction (not recorded which). The receptor set was obtained from a male donor with ankylosing spondylitis.

This clonotype was seen more than once but under ten times. The chain uses TRBV9 and TRBJ2-1, with TRBD2 identical over 11 bases. With 4 bases clipped from V and 4 bases from J, the junction kept 4 bases outside the gene matches. Germline values: CDR1 SGDLS, CDR2 YYNGEE. The CDR3 consists of 15 residues. CDR3 sequence reads: CASSITSGGYNEQFF. CDR3 bases: TGTGCCAGCAGCATAACTAGCGGGGGTTACAATGAGCAGTTCTTC.

Ten or more counts support this clonotype. J is TRBJ2-5 and V is TRBV5-6, with D unclear. Between the trimmed V and J ends, which lost 2 bases and 1 base, there was a span of 6 bases. The length of the CDR3 is 13 residues. Germline-derived CDR1 and CDR2 are SGHDT and YYEEEE. The CDR3, as DNA: TGTGCCAGCAGCTTAATCCCCCAAGAGACCCAGTACTTC. Amino acids: CASSLIPQETQYF.

This clonotype was seen ten or more times. The V and J genes are TRBV20-1 and TRBJ2-1, with 8 bases fitting TRBD2. The junction had 7 bases not matched to a gene; V was cut back by 5 bases and J by 1 base. The CDR3 totals 15 residues. The germline gives CDR1 DFQATT, CDR2 SNEGSKA (reference sequence). CDR3: CSAPNLAGSYNEQFF. DNA of the CDR3: TGCAGTGCTCCTAATTTAGCGGGGTCCTACAATGAGCAGTTCTTC.

The chain carries TRBV10-3 and TRBJ2-7; the D gene is possibly TRBD2 (7 bases). The CDR3 sequence is 18 residues long. V was clipped by 0 bases and J by 2 bases, with 20 bases between them. CDR1 is ENHRY, CDR2 SYGVKD, per germline. The CDR3 sequence: CAISESRGGLGYTYEQYF. DNA of the CDR3: TGTGCCATCAGTGAGTCGAGGGGGGGATTAGGATATACCTACGAGCAGTACTTC.

V gene TRBV7-9 combines with J gene TRBJ2-3; 7 positions agree with TRBD2. V dropped 1 base and J dropped 6; count of bases not matched to a gene: 10. The germline V gene encodes CDR1 SEHNR and CDR2 FQNEAQ (reference sequence). The CDR3 spans 16 residues. CDR3 nucleotide sequence: TGTGCCAGCAGCTTAGGGCGGGGGTCCAAACCGGATACGCAGTATTTT. It encodes CASSLGRGSKPDTQYF.

Ten or more counts support this clonotype. This sequence joins TRBV20-1 and TRBJ1-1; D remains ambiguous. This CDR3 region has 10 residues. Per the germline V gene, CDR1 is DFQATT and CDR2 is SNEGSKA (reference sequence). V was cut by 1 base and J by 10 bases, with 7 bases left in between. CDR3 residues: CSARGGAAFF. For the CDR3, the DNA is TGCAGTGCTAGAGGCGGCGCAGCTTTCTTT.

This clonotype has just a few counts. This chain links TRBV20-1 with TRBJ2-7, with 7 bases identical to TRBD2. V gave up 0 bases and J gave up 6 bases; unmatched junction bases: 11. Germline V CDR1 and CDR2: DFQATT, SNEGSKA (reference sequence). The CDR3 runs to 15 residues. In DNA form, the CDR3 reads TGCAGTGCTAGAGAGTCCGGACTAGTATCACGCGAGCAGTACTTC. Translated: CSARESGLVSREQYF.

The chain is built from TRBV7-9 and TRBJ2-7, with D perhaps TRBD2 (6 bases). The CDR3 covers 16 residues. CDR1 and CDR2 (germline): SEHNR, FQNEAQ (reference sequence). Trimming removed 5 bases at V and 6 bases at J, with 23 bases between. As DNA, the CDR3 is TGTGCCAGCAGCCTTTCGCTCCGGGGGATCCGTACCGAGCAGTACTTC. Translating it yields CASSLSLRGIRTEQYF.

This clonotype was detected a few times. This rearrangement joins TRBV5-1 to TRBJ2-7; 10 bases fit TRBD1. Germline CDR1 SGHRS, CDR2 YFSETQ. The CDR3 length is 14 residues. J was trimmed by 10 bases and V by 4 bases; bases with no gene match: 11. CDR3 in amino acids: CASSAGTGEVLQYF. In DNA form, the CDR3 reads TGCGCCAGCAGCGCCGGGACAGGGGAAGTCCTACAGTACTTC.

This clonotype turned up a few times. The genes are TRBV20-1 and TRBJ1-5; D perhaps matches TRBD1 (5 bases). The CDR3 is 15 amino acids. V was clipped by 5 bases and J by 5 bases, with 19 bases between them. The germline V gene has CDR1 DFQATT and CDR2 SNEGSKA (reference sequence). CDR3 residues: CSAATAGWDDQPQHF. In nucleotides, the CDR3 is TGCAGTGCTGCTACAGCTGGGTGGGACGATCAGCCCCAGCATTTT.

This clonotype was seen only a few times. The V and J genes are TRBV6-1 and TRBJ2-2; D perhaps matches TRBD1 (6 bases). The CDR3 sequence is 16 residues long. V was pared by 7 bases and J by 3 bases, with 18 bases between. CDR1 is MNHNS, CDR2 SASEGT, per germline. The CDR3 sequence: CASNPHGGVDTGELFF. CDR3 coding DNA: TGTGCCAGCAACCCCCATGGGGGCGTGGACACCGGGGAGCTGTTTTTT.

CDR3 residues: CASSSPRSFPKSELFF. In DNA, the CDR3 is TGTGCCAGCAGTTCCCCACGCTCGTTCCCCAAGAGTGAACTGTTTTTT. V is TRBV28 and J is TRBJ1-4; D not resolved. V was shortened by 4 bases and J by 12 bases, with 24 bases between the two germline ends. This CDR3 contains 16 residues. Germline V lookup: CDR1 MDHEN, CDR2 SYDVKM.

The genes are TRBV4-3 and TRBJ1-1, with D tentatively TRBD1 (6 bases). Trimming removed 4 bases at V and 0 bases at J, with 12 bases between. This CDR3 comprises 15 residues. In germline, CDR1 is LGHNA, CDR2 YSLEER. CDR3 sequence reads: CASSPTGHLNTEAFF. In DNA form, the CDR3 reads TGCGCCAGCAGCCCCACGGGACATTTGAACACTGAAGCTTTCTTT.

This clonotype was found a few times. The chain combines TRBV5-5 with TRBJ2-1; D may match TRBD1 or TRBD2 (5 bases each). Per the germline V gene, CDR1 is SGHKS and CDR2 is YYEKEE (reference sequence). The V end lost 5 bases, the J end lost 6 bases, and 18 bases lay between the germline ends. The CDR3 has 15 residues. The CDR3 nucleotides read TGTGCCAGCAGTAAACAGGTTGAGGGGTCCAATGAGCAGTTCTTC. Its translation: CASSKQVEGSNEQFF. Complete variable domain (other parts from reference TRBV5-5 and TRBJ2-1): DAGVTQSPTHLIKTRGQQVTLRCSPISGHKSVSWYQQVLGQGPQFIFQYYEKEERGRGNFPDRFSARQFPNYSSELNVNALLLGDSALYLCASSKQVEGSNEQFFGPGTRLTVL.

The chain is built from TRBV5-6 and TRBJ2-7; TRBD1 or TRBD2 may be the D gene (6 bases each). Germline values: CDR1 SGHDT, CDR2 YYEEEE. V was cut by 0 bases and J by 5 bases, with 21 bases left in between. This CDR3 spans 17 amino acids. The CDR3 protein is CASSLVGGNLPRDEQYF. DNA of the CDR3: TGTGCCAGCAGCTTGGTCGGGGGCAACCTTCCTCGGGACGAGCAGTACTTC.

There are a few counts of this clonotype. The chain carries TRBV7-2 and TRBJ1-1; no firm D call. The CDR3 has 14 residues. The V gene lost 3 bases and the J gene lost 0 bases, with 8 bases spanning the gap. Germline assignment: CDR1 SGHTA and CDR2 FQGNSA. CDR3 sequence reads: CASSFWGMNTEAFF. DNA of the CDR3: TGTGCCAGCAGCTTTTGGGGAATGAACACTGAAGCTTTCTTT.

The chain has TRBV20-1 and TRBJ1-6; 8 nucleotides line up with TRBD1. Germline V gene lookup returns CDR1 DFQATT and CDR2 SNEGSKA (reference sequence). V was pared by 1 base and J by 10 bases, with 3 bases of the junction left unmatched. The CDR3 runs to 13 residues. CDR3 sequence: CSARVQGGSPLHF. The CDR3 DNA reads as TGCAGTGCTAGAGTACAGGGGGGATCACCCCTCCACTTT.

V and J are TRBV5-1 and TRBJ2-7, with no clear D. In germline, CDR1 is SGHRS, CDR2 YFSETQ. This CDR3 comprises 13 residues. V was clipped by 2 bases and J by 5 bases, with 11 bases between them. CDR3: CASSFRLTHEQYF. The CDR3 DNA reads as TGCGCCAGCAGCTTCCGACTTACTCACGAGCAGTACTTC.

The chain has TRBV10-3 and TRBJ1-4, with D perhaps TRBD1 (6 bases). The germline V gene encodes CDR1 ENHRY and CDR2 SYGVKD. V was shortened by 2 bases and J by 2 bases, with 9 bases between the two germline ends. This CDR3 has 15 residues. The CDR3 region is CAISENDRTNEKLFF. As DNA, the CDR3 is TGTGCCATCAGTGAGAACGACAGGACTAATGAAAAACTGTTTTTT.

The chain joins TRBV20-1 to TRBJ1-5; 7 nucleotides agree with TRBD1. J gave up 2 bases and V 5 bases, and 6 bases lay outside the gene matches. CDR3 length: 14 residues. Germline V gene lookup returns CDR1 DFQATT and CDR2 SNEGSKA (reference sequence). The CDR3 loop is CSASTGQGNQPQHF. DNA of the CDR3: TGCAGTGCTTCGACAGGGCAGGGCAATCAGCCCCAGCATTTT.

The rearrangement uses TRBV28 and TRBJ2-5, with unresolved D. The CDR3 consists of 15 residues. The V end lost 6 bases, the J end lost 2 bases, and 16 bases lay between the germline ends. Per the germline V gene, CDR1 is MDHEN and CDR2 is SYDVKM. This CDR3 reads CASSRRFYRQETQYF. CDR3 DNA sequence: TGTGCCAGCAGCCGAAGGTTCTACCGACAAGAGACCCAGTACTTC. Combining the CDR3 with reference TRBV28 and TRBJ2-5 gives the whole variable domain DVKVTQSSRYLVKRTGEKVFLECVQDMDHENMFWYRQDPGLGLRLIYFSYDVKMKEKGDIPEGYSVSREKKERFSLILESASTNQTSMYLCASSRRFYRQETQYFGPGTRLLVL.

V gene TRBV3-1 combines with J gene TRBJ2-5, with 9 bases matching TRBD2. V lost 1 base, J lost 3 bases, and 0 bases stayed unmatched. This CDR3 has 14 residues. The germline gives CDR1 LGHDT, CDR2 YNNKEL (reference sequence). CDR3 protein: CASSQVAGEETQYF. Here the CDR3 DNA reads TGTGCCAGCAGCCAAGTAGCGGGGGAAGAGACCCAGTACTTC.

This clonotype was detected a few times. The rearrangement uses TRBV11-2 and TRBJ2-4, with 12 bases matching TRBD2. The germline V gene encodes CDR1 SGHAT and CDR2 FQNNGV. The CDR3 covers 19 residues. V lost 2 bases to trimming and J lost 5 bases; unmatched junction nucleotides: 13. The chain's CDR3 is CASSLYLASGRARENIQYF. The CDR3 DNA is TGTGCCAGCAGCTTATATTTGGCTAGCGGGAGGGCCAGGGAAAACATTCAGTACTTC.

There are many counts of this clonotype. The chain recombines TRBV29-1 with TRBJ2-5; 9 nucleotides match TRBD2. The CDR3 is made up of 15 amino acids. Germline V gene data show CDR1 as SQVTM and CDR2 as ANQGSEA. The V and J ends lost 4 bases and 3 bases, in that order; junction bases with no gene match: 9. The CDR3 nucleotides read TGCAGCGTTGGGACTAGCGTGTTTCGGGAAGAGACCCAGTACTTC. This gives the protein CSVGTSVFREETQYF. The whole variable domain, remainder taken from reference TRBV29-1 and TRBJ2-5, is SAVISQKPSRDICQRGTSLTIQCQVDSQVTMMFWYRQQPGQSLTLIATANQGSEATYESGFVIDKFPISRPNLTFSTLTVSNMSPEDSSIYLCSVGTSVFREETQYFGPGTRLLVL.